The 23 T cell receptor beta chains given below trace back to one sample, sequenced in a study of T cell responses to AZD1222 COVID-19 vaccine. Sequencing used immunoSEQ multiplex PCR; TCRdb keeps in-frame clones, though not all of them. The sample shows some 150,000 clones, approximately 90% of them seen only once. Specimen: peripheral blood, collected 28 days after the second AZD1222 dose. Source of these receptors: an adult who received the AZD1222 COVID-19 vaccine.

The CDR3 DNA is TGTGCCACCAGCGGCTACACTAGCTCCTACAATGAGCAGTTCTTC. This encodes CATSGYTSSYNEQFF. V usage is TRBV15 and J usage is TRBJ2-1; possibly TRBD2 for D (5 bases). V was cut by 5 bases and J by 0 bases, with 11 bases left in between. The CDR3 runs 15 residues. The germline V gene has CDR1 LNHNV and CDR2 YYDKDF (reference sequence).

The V and J genes are TRBV5-4 and TRBJ1-1, with 8 nucleotides matching TRBD1. V trimming: 4 bases; J trimming: 4 bases; junction bases outside the gene matches: 15. The germline gives CDR1 SGHNT, CDR2 YYREEE (reference sequence). This CDR3 contains 17 residues. The CDR3 sequence is CASSRRLRTGPATEAFF. CDR3 nucleotide sequence: TGTGCCAGCAGCCGAAGGCTTAGGACAGGGCCAGCCACTGAAGCTTTCTTT.

This chain uses TRBV24-1 with TRBJ2-1; 14 bases are a match to TRBD2. The germline V gene has CDR1 KGHDR and CDR2 SFDVKD. V lost 3 bases to trimming and J lost 3 bases; unmatched junction nucleotides: 12. This CDR3 comprises 20 residues. CDR3 protein: CATSDISGTSGSGGYNEQFF. The CDR3 DNA follows: TGTGCCACCAGTGATATCTCGGGGACTAGCGGGAGCGGAGGCTACAATGAGCAGTTCTTC.

This chain connects TRBV15 to TRBJ1-1, with D maybe TRBD1 (5 bases). V was trimmed by 7 bases and J by 3 bases, leaving 15 bases between them. Germline V lookup: CDR1 LNHNV, CDR2 YYDKDF (reference sequence). The CDR3 has 14 residues. CDR3 bases: TGTGCCACCACCCGAGGTCGGGGGGACACTGAAGCTTTCTTT. Translated: CATTRGRGDTEAFF.

The V and J genes are TRBV28 and TRBJ2-7; the D gene could be TRBD1 or TRBD2 (7 bases each). Trimming removed 2 bases at V and 0 bases at J, with 17 bases between. Germline V gene sequence: CDR1 MDHEN, CDR2 SYDVKM. This CDR3 contains 17 residues. CDR3 loop: CASSLEGAGASSYEQYF. The CDR3 nucleotides are TGTGCCAGCAGTTTAGAGGGGGCGGGGGCGAGCTCCTACGAGCAGTACTTC.

For the CDR3, the DNA is TGTGCCAGCAGCAAAACCGACAGGGCTGGAAACACCATATATTTT. This encodes CASSKTDRAGNTIYF. This chain connects TRBV5-6 to TRBJ1-3; 7 bases map to TRBD1. The CDR3 length is 15 residues. Germline CDR1 reads SGHDT; CDR2 reads YYEEEE. With V trimmed by 4 bases and J by 2 bases, 6 bases remained unmatched. Based on the CDR3 plus reference TRBV5-6 and TRBJ1-3, the full variable domain is DAGVTQSPTHLIKTRGQQVTLRCSPKSGHDTVSWYQQALGQGPQFIFQYYEEEERQRGNFPDRFSGHQFPNYSSELNVNALLLGDSALYLCASSKTDRAGNTIYFGEGSWLTVV.

This chain uses TRBV14 with TRBJ1-2; no firm D call. The germline V and J ends were trimmed by 1 base and 4 bases, with 4 bases remaining between them. This CDR3 has 12 residues. Germline loops: CDR1 SGHDN, CDR2 FVKESK. CDR3: CASSQAPYGYTF. For the CDR3, the DNA is TGTGCCAGCAGCCAAGCTCCCTATGGCTACACCTTC. Variable domain in full (rest from reference TRBV14 and TRBJ1-2): EAGVTQFPSHSVIEKGQTVTLRCDPISGHDNLYWYRRVMGKEIKFLLHFVKESKQDESGMPNNRFLAERTGGTYSTLKVQPAELEDSGVYFCASSQAPYGYTFGSGTRLTVV.

This clone was found once. V and J are TRBV19 and TRBJ2-2; no reliable D call. Deletions cut 7 bases from V and 7 bases from J, with 10 bases between. CDR3 length: 12 residues. Germline lookup yields CDR1 LNHDA and CDR2 SQIVND (reference sequence). Here the CDR3 reads CASKDLSGELFF. CDR3 DNA: TGTGCCAGTAAAGACCTGAGCGGGGAGCTGTTTTTT.

The J gene is TRBJ2-5, the V gene TRBV11-3; D is possibly TRBD2 (6 bases). The CDR3 runs to 13 residues. Trimming removed 1 base at V and 5 bases at J, with 8 bases between. Germline CDR1 SGHNT, CDR2 YENEEA. CDR3 in DNA: TGTGCCAGCAGCTTAGTTCGGGGGGAGACCCAGTACTTC. This gives the protein CASSLVRGETQYF.

J is TRBJ1-1 and V is TRBV4-3, with D unresolved. This CDR3 region has 15 residues. V was shortened by 0 bases and J by 0 bases, with 8 bases between the two germline ends. Germline V gives CDR1 LGHNA, CDR2 YSLEER. CDR3 in DNA: TGCGCCAGCAGCCAAGATACGGACGTGAACACTGAAGCTTTCTTT. It specifies CASSQDTDVNTEAFF.

The chain carries TRBV9 and TRBJ1-1, with D tentatively TRBD1 (6 bases). Trimming removed 0 bases at V and 6 bases at J, with 9 bases between. The CDR3 extends over 13 amino acids. From germline, CDR1 is SGDLS and CDR2 YYNGEE. The CDR3 sequence: CASSVGGQAEAFF. DNA of the CDR3: TGTGCCAGCAGCGTAGGGGGACAAGCTGAAGCTTTCTTT.

The V call is TRBV2, the J call TRBJ1-2, with a weak D call TRBD1 (5 bases). CDR3 length equals 14 residues. The V end lost 5 bases, the J end lost 2 bases, and 12 bases lay between the germline ends. The germline gives CDR1 SNHLY, CDR2 FYNNEI. CDR3 sequence reads: CASSSLGGNYGYTF. In DNA, the CDR3 is TGTGCCAGCAGTTCCCTTGGGGGGAACTATGGCTACACCTTC.

The CDR3 is CASSPRAGGQGWISTDTQYF. Written as DNA, the CDR3 is TGCGCCAGCAGTCCACGAGCGGGTGGACAGGGGTGGATCAGCACAGATACGCAGTATTTT. This chain links TRBV23-1 with TRBJ2-3; TRBD1 matches at 9 bases. TRBV23-1 is identified as an open reading frame with a role that is uncertain. This CDR3 has 20 residues. V shed 4 bases, J shed 0 bases, and the junction held 17 bases outside the gene matches.

The V and J genes are TRBV7-2 and TRBJ2-7, with TRBD2 as a possible D gene (7 bases). The germline CDR1 and CDR2 sequences are SGHTA and FQGNSA. This CDR3 contains 15 residues. With 1 base removed from V and 4 bases from J, the gap between germline ends came to 14 bases. The DNA of the CDR3 is TGTGCCAGCAGCTTAGGTGCCGGGGGGCCTTACGAGCAGTACTTC. Translated: CASSLGAGGPYEQYF.

The chain carries TRBV9 and TRBJ1-3, with TRBD1 identical over 7 bases. The ends lost 4 bases at V and 9 bases at J; junction bases unmatched: 10. The CDR3 covers 14 residues. Germline V gene sequence: CDR1 SGDLS, CDR2 YYNGEE. CDR3 residues: CASSPRQGVGTIYF. CDR3 DNA: TGTGCCAGCAGCCCGCGACAGGGTGTCGGCACCATATATTTT.

The chain is built from TRBV21-1 and TRBJ1-6. TRBV21-1 is a pseudogene. The length of the CDR3 is 18 residues. The CDR3 DNA reads TGTGCCAGCAGCAAAGCGCTGGGGGAGGGTCAATGTAATTCACCCCTCCACTTT. This encodes CASSKALGEGQCNSPLHF.

The chain has TRBV4-3 and TRBJ2-5; 9 bases agree with TRBD1. Trimming removed 0 bases from V and 9 bases from J; junction bases left unmatched: 5. Germline V CDR1 and CDR2: LGHNA, YSLEER. The CDR3 is 14 residues long. The CDR3 loop is CASSQDPGQGPQYF. CDR3 DNA: TGCGCCAGCAGCCAAGATCCCGGACAGGGGCCCCAGTACTTC.

Here the CDR3 reads CASSEGRVGGYTF. Written as DNA, the CDR3 is TGTGCCAGCAGTGAAGGGAGGGTCGGTGGCTACACCTTC. The chain has TRBV2 and TRBJ1-2; no definite D call. The germline CDR1 and CDR2 sequences are SNHLY and FYNNEI. The CDR3 covers 13 residues. V gave up 1 base and J gave up 7 bases, with 10 bases separating them.

Concerning this clone itself: The same CDR3 also results from other DNA sequences found in this sample. The rearrangement links TRBV6-5 to TRBJ1-1; D gene ambiguous. CDR1 is MNHEY, CDR2 SVGAGI, per germline. The CDR3 has 15 amino acids. V dropped 0 bases and J dropped 0 bases, with 8 bases sitting between them. DNA for the CDR3: TGTGCCAGCAGTTACTCCCGAACCTTGAACACTGAAGCTTTCTTT. Its protein product is CASSYSRTLNTEAFF.

The V and J genes are TRBV7-9 and TRBJ1-6; no firm D call. The V gene's germline CDR1 is SEHNR and CDR2 FQNEAQ (reference sequence). The CDR3 extends over 15 amino acids. V shed 2 bases and J shed 8 bases, with 13 bases lying between them. The CDR3 nucleotides read TGTGCCAGCAGCTTATTGGATCAAGGCCATTCACCCCTCCACTTT. Translating it yields CASSLLDQGHSPLHF.

The chain couples TRBV27 to TRBJ1-4; D unresolved. CDR3 length: 16 amino acids. The V gene lost 4 bases and the J gene lost 3 bases, with 15 bases spanning the gap. Germline CDR1 and CDR2: MNHEY and SMNVEV (reference sequence). The DNA for the CDR3 is TGTGCCAGCAGTTCCCTACCGGGTTGGCCTAATGAAAAACTGTTTTTT. This encodes CASSSLPGWPNEKLFF.

The rearrangement uses TRBV5-4 and TRBJ2-3; D remains unclear. This CDR3 contains 16 residues. The germline V gene encodes CDR1 SGHNT and CDR2 YYREEE (reference sequence). V was trimmed by 4 bases and J by 3 bases, leaving 18 bases between them. The CDR3 region is CASSPAARVLTDTQYF. The CDR3 DNA follows: TGTGCCAGCAGCCCGGCGGCAAGGGTATTAACAGATACGCAGTATTTT.

V gene TRBV15 combines with J gene TRBJ2-1; TRBD2 agrees at 8 bases. CDR3 length: 17 residues. Germline V gene lookup returns CDR1 LNHNV and CDR2 YYDKDF (reference sequence). Trimming at V came to 0 bases and at J to 4 bases, leaving 8 bases not matched to a gene. CDR3 protein: CATSRDAGGGEYNEQFF. DNA for the CDR3: TGTGCCACCAGCAGAGATGCGGGGGGCGGGGAGTACAATGAGCAGTTCTTC.